This entry is about one T cell receptor beta chain. Its antigen is as yet unknown. This record belongs to a study of cytomegalovirus exposure and HLA in healthy donors. Study-level information: The early release's HLA-typed donors yielded tens of millions of unique TCRs. The Caucasian-associated ancestry cluster held more than 80% of 300 to 500 genotyped donors. Study-wide results and caveats: Later on, a genetic analysis was performed. It linked a missense variant in DCLRE1C with V- and J-gene trimming of TCR beta. Diagnosis of cytomegalovirus status made by the classifier reportedly showed high specificity and sensitivity.

The CDR3 runs to 18 residues. Germline CDR1 WNHNN, CDR2 SYGVQD (reference sequence). V was trimmed by 2 bases and J by 0 bases, leaving 17 bases between them. The primer mix had 60 Vbeta and 13 Jbeta primers. Measured with immunoSEQ multiplex PCR; TCRdb has only the in-frame clones, and not every one. The sample holds more than 65,000 clones, 60% to 80% seen once. Sequencing used PBMCs. The receptor was derived from a female donor in good health and CMV-seronegative. This sequence joins TRBV10-1 and TRBJ1-5; D is perhaps TRBD1 (6 bases). The CDR3 bases are TGCGCCAGCAGTGAGCTTGGCAGGGGCTTGTATAGCAATCAGCCCCAGCATTTT. The encoded protein is CASSELGRGLYSNQPQHF.